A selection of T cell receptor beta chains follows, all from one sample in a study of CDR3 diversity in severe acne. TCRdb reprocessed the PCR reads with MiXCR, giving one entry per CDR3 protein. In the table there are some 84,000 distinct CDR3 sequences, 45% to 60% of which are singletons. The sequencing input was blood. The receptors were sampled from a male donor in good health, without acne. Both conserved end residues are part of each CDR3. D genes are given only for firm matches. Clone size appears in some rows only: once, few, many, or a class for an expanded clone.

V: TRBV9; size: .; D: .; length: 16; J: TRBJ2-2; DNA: TGTGCCAGCAGCGTAAGGGGGAGGTATAACACCGGGGAGCTGTTTTTT; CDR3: CASSVRGRYNTGELFF
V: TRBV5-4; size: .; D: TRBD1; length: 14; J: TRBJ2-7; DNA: TGTGCCAGCAGCTTAACAGGGGACACCTACGAGCAGTACTTC; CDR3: CASSLTGDTYEQYF
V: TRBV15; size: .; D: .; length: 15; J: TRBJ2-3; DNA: TGTCCCACCAGCGACGACCTGAGGCCCACAGATACGCAGTATTTT; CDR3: CPTSDDLRPTDTQYF
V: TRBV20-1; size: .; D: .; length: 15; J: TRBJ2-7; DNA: TGCAGTGCTAGAGAAGGAGACGGAGGAACCTACGAGCAGTACTTC; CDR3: CSAREGDGGTYEQYF
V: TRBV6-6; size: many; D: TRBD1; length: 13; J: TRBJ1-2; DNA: TGTGCCAGCAGTGGACAGGAATCCCATGGCTACACCTTC; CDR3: CASSGQESHGYTF
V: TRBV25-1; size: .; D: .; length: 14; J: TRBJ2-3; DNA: TGTGCCAGCAGATCCCACCAGGCCGTGGATACGCAGTATTTT; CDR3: CASRSHQAVDTQYF
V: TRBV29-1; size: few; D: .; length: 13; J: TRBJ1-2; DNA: TGCAGCGTTGAATACAAACAACCCGATGGCTACACCTTC; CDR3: CSVEYKQPDGYTF
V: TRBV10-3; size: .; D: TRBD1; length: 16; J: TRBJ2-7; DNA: TGTGCCATCAGTGAATCCCCGGGACAGCCCCCCTACGAGCAGTACTTC; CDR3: CAISESPGQPPYEQYF
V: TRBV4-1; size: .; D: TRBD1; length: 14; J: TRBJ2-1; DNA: TGCGCCAGCAGCCAGCCGGGACAGGGCAATGAGCAGTTCTTC; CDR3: CASSQPGQGNEQFF
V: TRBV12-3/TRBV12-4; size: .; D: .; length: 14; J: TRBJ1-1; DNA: TGTGCCAGCAGTGATTTCGAGGGGGTCACTGAAGCTTTCTTT; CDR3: CASSDFEGVTEAFF
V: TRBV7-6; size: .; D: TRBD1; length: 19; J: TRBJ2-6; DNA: TGTGCCAGCAGCCCCCACCGCCAGGGGGCTTTCTCTGGGGCCAACGTCCTGACTTTC; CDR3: CASSPHRQGAFSGANVLTF
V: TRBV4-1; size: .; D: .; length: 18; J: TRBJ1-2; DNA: TGCGCCAGCAGCCAGGGAGGTCCGTTGACAGGATGGAACTGTGGCTACACCTTC; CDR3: CASSQGGPLTGWNCGYTF
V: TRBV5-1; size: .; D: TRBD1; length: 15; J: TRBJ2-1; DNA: TGTGCCAGCAGCTTGGACGGGACAGGATACAATGAGCAGTTCTTC; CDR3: CASSLDGTGYNEQFF
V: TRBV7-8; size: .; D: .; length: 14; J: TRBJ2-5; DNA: TGTGCCAGCAGCTTAGCGGAAAACCAAGAGACCCAGTACTTC; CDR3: CASSLAENQETQYF
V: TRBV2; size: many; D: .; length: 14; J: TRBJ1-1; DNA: TGTGCCAGCAGTGTTCAAGTCCCCCCGGGAGGAGCTTTCTTT; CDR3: CASSVQVPPGGAFF
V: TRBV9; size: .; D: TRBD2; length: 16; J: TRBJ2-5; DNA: TGTGCCAGCAGCGTAGGAATAGCGGGTACTGGTGAGACCCAGTACTTC; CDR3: CASSVGIAGTGETQYF
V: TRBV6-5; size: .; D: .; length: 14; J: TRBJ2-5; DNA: TGTGCCAGCAGTTACTATAACCCCCAAGAGACCCAGTACTTC; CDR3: CASSYYNPQETQYF
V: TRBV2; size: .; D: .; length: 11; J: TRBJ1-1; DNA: TGTGCCAGCAGGATTAACACTGAAGCTTTCTTT; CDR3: CASRINTEAFF
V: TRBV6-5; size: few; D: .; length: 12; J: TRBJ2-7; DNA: TGTGCCAGCAGCCCTGATGAGTACGAGCAGTACTTC; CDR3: CASSPDEYEQYF
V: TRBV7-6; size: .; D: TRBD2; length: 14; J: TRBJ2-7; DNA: TGCGCCAGCAGTGGGGGACTAGCGTCCTGCGAGCAGTACTTC; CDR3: CASSGGLASCEQYF
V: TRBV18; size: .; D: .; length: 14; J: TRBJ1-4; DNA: TGTGCCAGCTCACCATGGACCGGGGAGGAAAAACTGTTTTTT; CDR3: CASSPWTGEEKLFF
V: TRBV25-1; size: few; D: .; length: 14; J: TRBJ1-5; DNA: TGTGCCAGCAGCTTGGGGGAGCCCAATCAGCCCCAGCATTTT; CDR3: CASSLGEPNQPQHF
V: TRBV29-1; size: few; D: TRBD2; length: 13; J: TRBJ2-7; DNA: TGCAGCGTGGTACTAGCGGGGACTTACGAGCAGTACTTC; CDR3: CSVVLAGTYEQYF
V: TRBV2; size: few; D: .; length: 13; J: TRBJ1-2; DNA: TGTGCCAGCATACGAAACGGTGGATATGGCTACACCTTC; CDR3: CASIRNGGYGYTF
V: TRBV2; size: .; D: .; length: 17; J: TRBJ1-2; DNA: TGTGTCAGCAGTGAAAAGGGGGGTATGATATCTAACTATGGCTACACCTTC; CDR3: CVSSEKGGMISNYGYTF
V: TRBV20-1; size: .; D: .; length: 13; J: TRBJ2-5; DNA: TGCAGTGCCAGCGGAGGGACAACAGATACGCAGTATTTC; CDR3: CSASGGTTDTQYF
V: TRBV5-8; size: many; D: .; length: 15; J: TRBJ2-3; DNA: TGTGCCAGCAGCTTTGGGGGGGCTAGCACAGATACGCAGTATTTT; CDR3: CASSFGGASTDTQYF
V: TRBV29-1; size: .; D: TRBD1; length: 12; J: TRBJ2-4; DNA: TGCAGCACCCGACAGGGCGGAAACATTCAGTACTTC; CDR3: CSTRQGGNIQYF
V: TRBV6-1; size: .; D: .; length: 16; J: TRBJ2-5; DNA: TGTGCCAGCAGTTCGGGTCTAACGGGCCTATGGGAGACCCAGTACTTC; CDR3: CASSSGLTGLWETQYF
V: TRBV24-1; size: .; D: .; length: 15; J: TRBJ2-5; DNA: TGTGCCACCAGTGATTTATCAGGGGACTTAGAGACCCAGTACTTC; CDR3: CATSDLSGDLETQYF
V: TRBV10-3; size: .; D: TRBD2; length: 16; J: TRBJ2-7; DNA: TGTGCCATCAGTGAAAACGAAGGACTAGCGGGAGTTGAGCAGTACTTC; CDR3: CAISENEGLAGVEQYF
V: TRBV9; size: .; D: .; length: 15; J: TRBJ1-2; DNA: TGTGCCAGCAGCGTAGGTGGCCTCCCAAGGGCTGGCTACACCTTC; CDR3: CASSVGGLPRAGYTF
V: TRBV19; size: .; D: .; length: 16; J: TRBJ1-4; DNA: TGTGCCAGTAGTATAAGATCGACCGCAACTAATGAAAAACTGTTTTTT; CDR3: CASSIRSTATNEKLFF
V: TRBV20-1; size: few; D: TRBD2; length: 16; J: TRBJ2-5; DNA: TGCAGTGCTAGACGGTCTAGCGGGAGAGAAGGGGAGACCCAGTACTTC; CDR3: CSARRSSGREGETQYF
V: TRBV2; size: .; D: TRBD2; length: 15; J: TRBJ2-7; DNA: TGTGCCAGCAGCCAGACTAGCGCGTACACCTACGAGCGGTACTTC; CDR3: CASSQTSAYTYERYF
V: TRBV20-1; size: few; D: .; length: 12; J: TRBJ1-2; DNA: TGCAGTGCTGGCACAGAGTCCTATGGCTACACCTTC; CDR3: CSAGTESYGYTF
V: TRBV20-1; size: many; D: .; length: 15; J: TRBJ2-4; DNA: TGCAGTGCTAGTTTGACAAAACTAGCCAAAAACATTCAGTACTTC; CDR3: CSASLTKLAKNIQYF
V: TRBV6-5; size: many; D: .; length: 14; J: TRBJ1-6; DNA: TGTGCCAGCAGTTACTTCGAAACGGATTCACCCCTCCACTTT; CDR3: CASSYFETDSPLHF
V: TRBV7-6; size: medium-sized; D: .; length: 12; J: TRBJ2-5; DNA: TGTGCCAGCAGCTTAGCCCAAGAGACCCAGTACTTC; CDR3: CASSLAQETQYF
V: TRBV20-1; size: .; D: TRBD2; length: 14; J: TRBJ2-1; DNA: TGCAGTGCTTTGACTAGCGGGGCCCCGAATGAGCAGTTCTTC; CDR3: CSALTSGAPNEQFF
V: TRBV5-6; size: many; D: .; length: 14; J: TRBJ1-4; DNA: TGTGCCAGCAGCTTCCAAACCCTTAATGAAAAACTGTTTTTT; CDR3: CASSFQTLNEKLFF
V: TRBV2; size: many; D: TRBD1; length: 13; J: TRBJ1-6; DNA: TGTGCCAGCATTAAAAACAGGGGTTCACCCCTCCACTTT; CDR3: CASIKNRGSPLHF
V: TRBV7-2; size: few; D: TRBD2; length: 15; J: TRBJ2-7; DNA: TGTGCCAGCAGTGGGGGGGGGACTCTTCCCTACGAGCAGTACTTC; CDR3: CASSGGGTLPYEQYF
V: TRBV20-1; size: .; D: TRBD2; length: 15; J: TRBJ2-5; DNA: TGCAGTGCGGCCCGACTAGCGGGAGTTCAAGAGACCCAGTACTTC; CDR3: CSAARLAGVQETQYF
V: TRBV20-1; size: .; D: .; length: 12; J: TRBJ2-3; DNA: TGCAGTGCTAGAGTGGGGAGGGATACGCAGTATTTT; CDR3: CSARVGRDTQYF
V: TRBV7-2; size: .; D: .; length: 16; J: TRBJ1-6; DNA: TGTGCCAGCAGCTTTGGGCCAGGGGTTGGTAATTCACCCCTCCACTTT; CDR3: CASSFGPGVGNSPLHF
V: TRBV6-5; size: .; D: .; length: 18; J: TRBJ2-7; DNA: TGTGCCAGCACCCCCCGGCTTAGCGCGAGGGGTGGGTCCTACGAGCAGTACTTC; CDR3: CASTPRLSARGGSYEQYF
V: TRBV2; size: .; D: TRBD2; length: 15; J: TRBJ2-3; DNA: TGTGCCAGCAGCGTCCTAGCGGGAGCCACAGATACGCAGTATTTT; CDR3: CASSVLAGATDTQYF